Below, 29 T cell receptor beta chains from the same sample are listed, as sequenced in a study of T cell changes during pregnancy in multiple sclerosis. Sequencing was performed with immunoSEQ multiplex PCR; in TCRdb, only in-frame clones are kept and a portion is missing. This sample carries approximately 90,000 clones, roughly 90% of them seen once, and the ten largest clones take 2.5%. The sequenced sample was peripheral blood, obtained in the first trimester of pregnancy. The receptors derive from a female donor with multiple sclerosis, enrolled in a pregnancy study.

The chain is built from TRBV2 and TRBJ2-1; 8 nucleotides agree with TRBD1. Losses at the gene ends were 7 bases for V and 11 bases for J; bases not matched to a gene: 13. The CDR3 length is 14 residues. Germline V CDR1 and CDR2: SNHLY, FYNNEI. CDR3 in amino acids: CASIRGQGSPQQFF. The DNA of the CDR3 is TGTGCCAGCATCAGAGGACAGGGAAGTCCGCAGCAGTTCTTC. The entire variable domain, with the rest obtained from reference TRBV2 and TRBJ2-1, is as follows: EPEVTQTPSHQVTQMGQEVILRCVPISNHLYFYWYRQILGQKVEFLVSFYNNEISEKSEIFDDQFSVERPDGSNFTLKIRSTKLEDSAMYFCASIRGQGSPQQFFGPGTRLTVL.

This clone was seen a single time. The chain couples TRBV2 to TRBJ1-5; 10 bases match TRBD1. V was clipped by 6 bases and J by 2 bases; unmatched bases: 4. The CDR3 is made up of 15 amino acids. Germline CDR1 reads SNHLY; CDR2 reads FYNNEI. The DNA for the CDR3 is TGTGCCAGCAGGTGGGGGACAGGGGGCAATCAGCCCCAGCATTTT. This codes for CASRWGTGGNQPQHF. Complete variable domain (other parts from reference TRBV2 and TRBJ1-5): EPEVTQTPSHQVTQMGQEVILRCVPISNHLYFYWYRQILGQKVEFLVSFYNNEISEKSEIFDDQFSVERPDGSNFTLKIRSTKLEDSAMYFCASRWGTGGNQPQHFGDGTRLSIL.

The chain couples TRBV5-1 to TRBJ1-4, with D possibly TRBD1 on 6 matching bases. The CDR3 is made up of 15 amino acids. V was trimmed by 3 bases and J by 0 bases, leaving 9 bases between them. Germline assignment: CDR1 SGHRS and CDR2 YFSETQ. The CDR3 region has the DNA TGCGCCAGCAGCTCTGCAGGGGCAACTAATGAAAAACTGTTTTTT. Protein: CASSSAGATNEKLFF.

This chain links TRBV11-2 with TRBJ2-7, with 10 nucleotides matching TRBD2. This CDR3 has 15 amino acids. The germline gives CDR1 SGHAT, CDR2 FQNNGV. Trimming took 2 bases from V and 2 from J; bases not matched to a gene: 3. The CDR3 sequence: CASSLSGTSAYEQYF. CDR3 nucleotides: TGTGCCAGCAGCTTATCCGGGACTAGCGCCTACGAGCAGTACTTC.

The CDR3 loop is CASSLQVHTGELFF. In DNA, the CDR3 is TGTGCCAGCAGTTTACAGGTTCACACCGGGGAGCTGTTTTTT. The V call is TRBV28, the J call TRBJ2-2, with unresolved D. This CDR3 is built from 14 residues. Between the trimmed V and J ends, which lost 2 bases and 3 bases, there was a span of 7 bases. Per germline, CDR1 MDHEN and CDR2 SYDVKM.

The rearrangement joins TRBV6-5 to TRBJ2-1; 10 nucleotides line up with TRBD2. Germline CDR1 and CDR2: MNHEY and SVGAGI. V was pared by 7 bases and J by 8 bases, with 8 bases of the junction left unmatched. The length of the CDR3 is 14 residues. CDR3 amino acids: CASMASGRGDEQFF. The CDR3 DNA reads TGTGCCAGCATGGCTAGCGGGAGAGGCGATGAGCAGTTCTTC.

The chain joins TRBV28 to TRBJ2-4; 8 nucleotides match TRBD2. The CDR3 totals 16 residues. Germline-derived CDR1 and CDR2 are MDHEN and SYDVKM. V gave up 5 bases and J gave up 11 bases; unmatched junction bases: 17. CDR3 bases: TGTGCCAGCAGTAGCCCGACCCCGGGGGGGTCGGCGGTTCAGTACTTC. Translation: CASSSPTPGGSAVQYF.

The chain uses TRBV2 and TRBJ2-1; a weak D match, TRBD2 (5 bases). Trimming cost V 3 bases and J 4 bases, with 19 bases left between them. The CDR3 has 17 amino acids. Looked up from germline, CDR1 is SNHLY and CDR2 is FYNNEI. CDR3 protein: CASSDTGGGYYYNEQFF. CDR3 coding DNA: TGTGCCAGCAGTGACACTGGCGGCGGGTACTATTACAATGAGCAGTTCTTC.

The CDR3 protein is CSVETGSSYEQYF. The CDR3 nucleotides are TGCAGCGTTGAAACAGGGAGCTCCTACGAGCAGTACTTC. The V and J genes are TRBV29-1 and TRBJ2-7; tentatively, D is TRBD1 (6 bases). V was trimmed by 2 bases and J by 0 bases, leaving 8 bases between them. The CDR3 spans 13 residues. CDR1 SQVTM and CDR2 ANQGSEA come from the germline V gene.

The table lists this clone with a few counts. The chain employs TRBV2 and TRBJ1-5; 11 bases agree with TRBD1. From germline, CDR1 is SNHLY and CDR2 FYNNEI. The CDR3 consists of 15 residues. V dropped 6 bases and J dropped 3; count of bases not matched to a gene: 4. DNA for the CDR3: TGTGCCAGCAGCCGGGACAGGGGGGCCAATCAGCCCCAGCATTTT. This encodes CASSRDRGANQPQHF. The whole variable domain, remainder taken from reference TRBV2 and TRBJ1-5, is EPEVTQTPSHQVTQMGQEVILRCVPISNHLYFYWYRQILGQKVEFLVSFYNNEISEKSEIFDDQFSVERPDGSNFTLKIRSTKLEDSAMYFCASSRDRGANQPQHFGDGTRLSIL.

The J gene is TRBJ2-5, the V gene TRBV7-8; the match to TRBD2 covers 11 bases. V trimming: 1 base; J trimming: 4 bases; junction bases outside the gene matches: 5. CDR3 length equals 16 residues. Looked up from germline, CDR1 is SGHVS and CDR2 is FQNEAQ. CDR3 sequence (DNA): TGTGCCAGCAGCTTAGTCGGGACTAGCGGCGGAGAGACCCAGTACTTC. Translation: CASSLVGTSGGETQYF.

The chain has TRBV23-1 and TRBJ1-1; D perhaps matches TRBD1 (5 bases). Being an ORF, TRBV23-1 has a function that is uncertain. This CDR3 is built from 16 residues. V was clipped by 4 bases and J by 6 bases, with 21 bases between them. The CDR3 region has the DNA TGCGCCAGCAGTCCTGAGACCGACGAAGACAGATCTGAAGCTTTCTTT. Its protein product is CASSPETDEDRSEAFF.

In its sample, this clone ranks as medium-sized. This chain joins TRBV6-1 and TRBJ2-5; 7 bases line up with TRBD1. Trimming cost V 1 base and J 1 base; bases outside gene matches: 3. Germline loops: CDR1 MNHNS, CDR2 SASEGT. The CDR3 is 15 residues long. CDR3 amino acids: CASSEEQGTQETQYF. CDR3 DNA: TGTGCCAGCAGTGAAGAACAGGGGACCCAAGAGACCCAGTACTTC.

Ten or more counts support this clone. The gene calls are TRBV10-2 and TRBJ2-7; D might be TRBD2 (6 bases). This CDR3 region has 11 residues. Trimming shortened V by 11 bases and J by 4 bases, and 12 bases separated the two germline ends. Germline V gene sequence: CDR1 WSHSY, CDR2 SAAADI. The CDR3 region has the DNA TGCGCCGGCGGGGACGGATACGAGCAGTACTTC. This gives the protein CAGGDGYEQYF.

The CDR3 is CASSLELFNSPLHF. The CDR3 nucleotides are TGCGCCAGCAGCTTGGAACTCTTCAATTCACCCCTCCACTTT. The V gene is TRBV5-1, the J gene TRBJ1-6; D is unresolved. The germline gives CDR1 SGHRS, CDR2 YFSETQ. The CDR3 runs to 14 residues. The V and J ends lost 0 bases and 7 bases respectively, with 8 bases between them.

The chain employs TRBV27 and TRBJ2-5; 7 bases line up with TRBD1. Looked up from germline, CDR1 is MNHEY and CDR2 is SMNVEV (reference sequence). CDR3 size: 13 residues. V gave up 6 bases and J gave up 5 bases; unmatched junction bases: 6. The CDR3 sequence is CASSRVRGETQYF. CDR3 DNA sequence: TGTGCCAGCAGCAGGGTCAGGGGGGAGACCCAGTACTTC.

The rearrangement uses TRBV9 and TRBJ1-3, with D perhaps matching TRBD1 (5 bases). The V gene lost 4 bases and the J gene lost 2 bases, with 16 bases spanning the gap. The germline gives CDR1 SGDLS, CDR2 YYNGEE. The CDR3 has 16 amino acids. The CDR3: CASSSQGRVTGNTIYF. As DNA, the CDR3 is TGTGCCAGCAGCTCGCAGGGCAGGGTTACTGGAAACACCATATATTTT.

J is TRBJ2-2 and V is TRBV5-5, with 8 bases matching TRBD1. After removal of 3 bases from V and 1 base from J, the junction contained 5 bases not matched to a gene. CDR3 length: 16 residues. Germline CDR1 reads SGHKS; CDR2 reads YYEKEE (reference sequence). This chain's CDR3 is CASSSPGTGNTGELFF. In DNA form, the CDR3 reads TGTGCCAGCAGCTCGCCCGGGACAGGGAACACCGGGGAGCTGTTTTTT. The full variable domain, completed using reference TRBV5-5 and TRBJ2-2, is DAGVTQSPTHLIKTRGQQVTLRCSPISGHKSVSWYQQVLGQGPQFIFQYYEKEERGRGNFPDRFSARQFPNYSSELNVNALLLGDSALYLCASSSPGTGNTGELFFGEGSRLTVL.

The count of this clone is one. This chain joins TRBV29-1 and TRBJ1-1; tentatively, D is TRBD1 (5 bases). Per the germline V gene, CDR1 is SQVTM and CDR2 is ANQGSEA. CDR3 size: 12 residues. Trimming left V 6 bases short and J 11 bases short, with 19 bases between. CDR3 nucleotides: TGCAGCGTCGTGACAGACCTTGAAATGGCTTTCTTT. Encoded protein: CSVVTDLEMAFF.

The chain combines TRBV7-9 with TRBJ1-2, with 8 positions matching TRBD1. This CDR3 region has 19 residues. The V gene's germline CDR1 is SEHNR and CDR2 FQNEAQ (reference sequence). Germline trimming cut 3 bases from V and 2 bases from J; bases unmatched to any gene: 17. CDR3 loop: CASSFLVAGGQGENYGYTF. CDR3 bases: TGTGCCAGCAGCTTCTTAGTAGCCGGTGGACAGGGTGAGAACTATGGCTACACCTTC.

This clone was observed once. The chain employs TRBV5-6 and TRBJ2-7; D is ambiguous. V was pared by 0 bases and J by 0 bases, with 7 bases between. The CDR3 is 14 residues long. CDR1 and CDR2 from the germline V gene are SGHDT and YYEEEE. CDR3 nucleotides: TGTGCCAGCAGCTTGGGCTTGAGCTCCTACGAGCAGTACTTC. As protein: CASSLGLSSYEQYF.

This sequence joins TRBV7-2 and TRBJ2-7; 9 bases align to TRBD1. The CDR3 sequence is 14 residues long. V lost 5 bases to trimming and J lost 5 bases; unmatched junction nucleotides: 7. The germline V gene has CDR1 SGHTA and CDR2 FQGNSA. CDR3 region: CASSPGTGLHEQYF. CDR3 coding DNA: TGTGCCAGCAGCCCCGGGACAGGGTTACACGAGCAGTACTTC.

The chain combines TRBV2 with TRBJ1-5; a weak D match, TRBD1 (6 bases). The CDR3 is made up of 15 amino acids. The germline gives CDR1 SNHLY, CDR2 FYNNEI. The ends were cut back, 8 bases at V and 2 bases at J, with 16 bases in the middle. The chain's CDR3 is CASERDKGRNQPQHF. CDR3 bases: TGTGCCAGCGAGCGGGACAAAGGTCGCAATCAGCCCCAGCATTTT.

CDR3 DNA: TGTGCCAGTAGTAAGGGGGTTGCTAGCGGGGTCTACGAGCAGTACTTC. Translated: CASSKGVASGVYEQYF. The V call is TRBV19, the J call TRBJ2-7; TRBD2 agrees at 9 bases. J lost 3 bases, V lost 4 bases, and 10 bases had no gene match. The CDR3 covers 16 residues. Germline V gives CDR1 LNHDA, CDR2 SQIVND (reference sequence).

The chain couples TRBV9 to TRBJ2-7, with unresolved D. Between the trimmed V and J ends, which lost 0 bases and 0 bases, there was a span of 10 bases. CDR1 is SGDLS, CDR2 YYNGEE, per germline. CDR3 length equals 15 residues. In DNA form, the CDR3 reads TGTGCCAGCAGCGTAGCTCCTAGTAGCTCCTACGAGCAGTACTTC. Translating gives CASSVAPSSSYEQYF.

This chain uses TRBV15 with TRBJ2-7; 10 positions agree with TRBD2. Per germline, CDR1 LNHNV and CDR2 YYDKDF (reference sequence). This CDR3 region has 19 residues. Germline trimming cut 2 bases from V and 3 bases from J; bases unmatched to any gene: 16. For the CDR3, the DNA is TGTGCCACCAGCAGAACAGTCGCTGTAGCGGGGGGCGCCGACTACGAGCAGTACTTC. Translation gives CATSRTVAVAGGADYEQYF.

This rearrangement joins TRBV29-1 to TRBJ1-1; TRBD1 matches 10 bases. J lost 3 bases, V lost 3 bases, and 10 bases had no gene match. The germline CDR1 and CDR2 sequences are SQVTM and ANQGSEA. CDR3 length: 16 amino acids. DNA of the CDR3: TGCAGCGTTGATGGGGGGACAGGGGTCGGTTACACTGAAGCTTTCTTT. It translates to CSVDGGTGVGYTEAFF.

In this sample, this clone turned up a few times. V is TRBV7-6 and J is TRBJ2-2, with D possibly TRBD2 on 6 matching bases. Trimming left V 10 bases short and J 7 bases short, with 25 bases between. The germline V gene encodes CDR1 SGHVS and CDR2 FNYEAQ. The CDR3 totals 16 residues. CDR3 in DNA: TGTGCCACAATCCCGACGGGACCCCGGGGGATCGGGGAGCTGTTTTTT. It is translated as CATIPTGPRGIGELFF.

The V call is TRBV7-9, the J call TRBJ2-7; D remains ambiguous. Trimming took off 0 bases at V and 5 bases at J, with 5 bases between the two ends. CDR3 length: 12 residues. Germline CDR1 SEHNR, CDR2 FQNEAQ (reference sequence). The CDR3 DNA reads as TGTGCCAGCAGCTTAGCCCGGGACGAGCAGTACTTC. Protein: CASSLARDEQYF.